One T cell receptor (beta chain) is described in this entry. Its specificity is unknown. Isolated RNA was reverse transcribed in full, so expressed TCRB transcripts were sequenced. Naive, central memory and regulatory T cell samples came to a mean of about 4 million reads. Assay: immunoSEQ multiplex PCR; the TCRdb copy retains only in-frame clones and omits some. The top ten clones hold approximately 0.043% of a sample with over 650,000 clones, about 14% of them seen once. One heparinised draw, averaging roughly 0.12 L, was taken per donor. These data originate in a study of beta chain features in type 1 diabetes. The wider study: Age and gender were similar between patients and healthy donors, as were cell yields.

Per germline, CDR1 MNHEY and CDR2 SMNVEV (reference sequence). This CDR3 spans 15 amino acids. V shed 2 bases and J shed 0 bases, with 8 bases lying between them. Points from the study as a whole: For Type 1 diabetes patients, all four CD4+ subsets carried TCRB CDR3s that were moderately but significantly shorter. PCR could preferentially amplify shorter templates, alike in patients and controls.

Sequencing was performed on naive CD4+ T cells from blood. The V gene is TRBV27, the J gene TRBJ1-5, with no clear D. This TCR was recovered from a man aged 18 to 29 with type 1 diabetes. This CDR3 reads CASSLMAGSNQPQHF. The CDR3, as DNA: TGTGCCAGCAGTTTAATGGCAGGTAGCAATCAGCCCCAGCATTTT.